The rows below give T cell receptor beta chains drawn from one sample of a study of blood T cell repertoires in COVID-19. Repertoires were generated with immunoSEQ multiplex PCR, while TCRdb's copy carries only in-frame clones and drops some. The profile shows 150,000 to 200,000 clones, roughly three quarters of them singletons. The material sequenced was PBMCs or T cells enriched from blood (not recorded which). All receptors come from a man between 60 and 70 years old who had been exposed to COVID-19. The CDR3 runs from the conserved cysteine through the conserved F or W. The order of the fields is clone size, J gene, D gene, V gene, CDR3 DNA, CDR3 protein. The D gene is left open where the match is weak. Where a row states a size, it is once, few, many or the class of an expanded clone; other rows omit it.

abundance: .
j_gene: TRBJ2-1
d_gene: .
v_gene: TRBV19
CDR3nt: TGTGCCAGTAGTAACACCCCACAGGGCTGGGCATACAATGAGCAGTTCTTC
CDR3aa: CASSNTPQGWAYNEQFF

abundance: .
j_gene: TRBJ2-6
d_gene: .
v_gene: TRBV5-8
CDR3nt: TGTGCCAGCAGATGGGCAGGGACAGGGGCCAACGTCCTGACTTTC
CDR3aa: CASRWAGTGANVLTF

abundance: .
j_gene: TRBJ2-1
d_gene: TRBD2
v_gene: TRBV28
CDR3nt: TGTGCCAGCAGTTTTGCTGGACTAGCGGACGGTGAGCAGTTCTTC
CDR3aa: CASSFAGLADGEQFF

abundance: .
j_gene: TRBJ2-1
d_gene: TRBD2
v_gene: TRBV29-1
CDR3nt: TGCAGCGGGATCCCCCAGCGGGACTTTGGGGATGAGCAGTTCTTC
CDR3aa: CSGIPQRDFGDEQFF

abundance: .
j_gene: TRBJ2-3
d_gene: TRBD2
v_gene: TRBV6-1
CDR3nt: TGTGCCAGCAGTGAAGAGAGAGCGGGAGCTCGGCCAGATACGCAGTATTTT
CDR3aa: CASSEERAGARPDTQYF

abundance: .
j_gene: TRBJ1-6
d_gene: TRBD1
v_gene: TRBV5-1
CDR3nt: TGCGCCAGCAGCCCCGACGGGACAGTAGGGAATTCACCCCTCCACTTT
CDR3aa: CASSPDGTVGNSPLHF

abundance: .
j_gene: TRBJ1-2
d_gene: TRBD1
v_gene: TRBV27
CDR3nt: TGTGCCAGCAGTTTACTCGCAGGGGGCCATAACTATGGCTACACCTTC
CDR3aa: CASSLLAGGHNYGYTF

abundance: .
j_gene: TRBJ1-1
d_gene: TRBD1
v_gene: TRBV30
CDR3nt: TGTGCCAGAAACCAGGGGGTGAACACTGAAGCTTTCTTT
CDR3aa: CARNQGVNTEAFF

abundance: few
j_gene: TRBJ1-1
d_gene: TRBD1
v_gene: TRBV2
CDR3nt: TGTGCCAGCAGATATCGGACAGGGGGCACTGAAGCTTTCTTT
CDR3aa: CASRYRTGGTEAFF

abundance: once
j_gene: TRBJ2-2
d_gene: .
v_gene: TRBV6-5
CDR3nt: TGTGCCACTTCCTTTAAAGAGAGGGCCACCGGGGAGCTGTTTTTT
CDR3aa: CATSFKERATGELFF

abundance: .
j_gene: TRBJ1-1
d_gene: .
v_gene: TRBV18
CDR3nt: TGTGCCAGCCGGAGCCAGCCGAACACTGAAGCTTTCTTT
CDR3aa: CASRSQPNTEAFF

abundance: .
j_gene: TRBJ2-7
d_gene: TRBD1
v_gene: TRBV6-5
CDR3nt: TGTGCCAGCAGTTACAGGACAGGGGGATCCTACGAGCAGTACTTC
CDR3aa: CASSYRTGGSYEQYF

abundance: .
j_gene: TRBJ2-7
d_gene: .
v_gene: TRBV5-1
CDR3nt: TGCGCCAGCAGCACGGGGACCCGGGGGGAGCAGTACTTC
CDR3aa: CASSTGTRGEQYF